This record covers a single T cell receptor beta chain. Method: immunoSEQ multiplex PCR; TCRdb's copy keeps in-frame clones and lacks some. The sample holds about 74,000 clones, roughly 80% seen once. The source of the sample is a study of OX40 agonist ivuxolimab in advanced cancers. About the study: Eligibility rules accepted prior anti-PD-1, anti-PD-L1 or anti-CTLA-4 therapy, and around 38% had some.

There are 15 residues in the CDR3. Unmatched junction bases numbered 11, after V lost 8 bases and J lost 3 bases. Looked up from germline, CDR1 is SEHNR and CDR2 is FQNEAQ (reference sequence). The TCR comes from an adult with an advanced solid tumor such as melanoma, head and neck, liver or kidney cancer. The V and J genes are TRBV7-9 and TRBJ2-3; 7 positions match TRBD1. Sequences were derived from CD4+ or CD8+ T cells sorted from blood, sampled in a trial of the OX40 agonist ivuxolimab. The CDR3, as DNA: TGTGCCAGCCCTCCCACAGGGGCAGGAACAGATACGCAGTATTTT. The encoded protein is CASPPTGAGTDTQYF.